This T cell receptor (beta chain) was identified during a study of blood T cell repertoires in COVID-19. Study-level background: The origin of the acute and convalescent COVID-19 samples was the United States, Italy and Spain. From T cells, B-cell-depleted T cells, or PBMCs came the material, which was cDNA or gDNA.

J was trimmed by 4 bases and V by 5 bases; bases with no gene match: 2. This CDR3 is 13 amino acids long. Germline V gene sequence: CDR1 SGHVS, CDR2 FQNEAQ. Per the original data handling: Quantification of nucleated cells was approximated via reference gene primer amplification. This table comes from immunoSEQ multiplex PCR, and its TCRdb copy is limited to in-frame clones, with some not included. The D gene and trimming were derived from the DNA, and the V and J assignments and clone size from that table. The data hold around 220,000 clones, with 75% to 90% observed a single time. Followed over time, Seattle patients had been enrolled while infection was active.

The sequence derives from a woman of 80 years or more with COVID-19, enrolled during active disease. The sequencing input was peripheral blood. The J gene is TRBJ1-2, the V gene TRBV7-8, with 9 nucleotides matching TRBD1. The CDR3 loop is CASSQTGGYGYTF. CDR3 nucleotide sequence: TGTGCCAGCAGCCAGACAGGGGGCTATGGCTACACCTTC.